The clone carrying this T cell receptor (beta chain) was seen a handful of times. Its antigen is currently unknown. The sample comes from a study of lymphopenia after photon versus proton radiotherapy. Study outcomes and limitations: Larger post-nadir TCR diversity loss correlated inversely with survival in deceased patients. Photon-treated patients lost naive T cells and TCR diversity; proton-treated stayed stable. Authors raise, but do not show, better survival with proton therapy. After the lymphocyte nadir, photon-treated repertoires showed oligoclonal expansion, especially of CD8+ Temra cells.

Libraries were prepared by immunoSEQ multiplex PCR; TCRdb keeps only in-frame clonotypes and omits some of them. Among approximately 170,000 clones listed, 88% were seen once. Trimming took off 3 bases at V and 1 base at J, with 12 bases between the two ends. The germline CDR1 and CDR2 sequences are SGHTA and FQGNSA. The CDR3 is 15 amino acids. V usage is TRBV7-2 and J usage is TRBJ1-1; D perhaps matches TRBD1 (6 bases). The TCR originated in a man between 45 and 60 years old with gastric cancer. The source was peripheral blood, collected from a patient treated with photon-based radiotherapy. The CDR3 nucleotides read TGTGCCAGCAGCTTTCTAGAGGGGGGGAACACTGAAGCTTTCTTT. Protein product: CASSFLEGGNTEAFF.